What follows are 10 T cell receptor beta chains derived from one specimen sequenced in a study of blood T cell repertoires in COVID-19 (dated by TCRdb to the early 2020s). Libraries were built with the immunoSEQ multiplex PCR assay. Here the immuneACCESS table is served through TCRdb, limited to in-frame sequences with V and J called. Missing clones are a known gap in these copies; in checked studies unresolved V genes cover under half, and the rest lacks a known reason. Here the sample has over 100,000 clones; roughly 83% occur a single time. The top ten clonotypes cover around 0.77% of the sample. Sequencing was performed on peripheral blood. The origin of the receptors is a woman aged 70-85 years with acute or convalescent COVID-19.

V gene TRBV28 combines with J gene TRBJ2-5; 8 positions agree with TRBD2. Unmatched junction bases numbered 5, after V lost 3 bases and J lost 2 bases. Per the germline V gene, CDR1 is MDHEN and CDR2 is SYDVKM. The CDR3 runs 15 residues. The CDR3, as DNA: TGTGCCAGCAGTTTCCGGGGGGGGAGGCAAGAGACCCAGTACTTC. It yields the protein CASSFRGGRQETQYF.

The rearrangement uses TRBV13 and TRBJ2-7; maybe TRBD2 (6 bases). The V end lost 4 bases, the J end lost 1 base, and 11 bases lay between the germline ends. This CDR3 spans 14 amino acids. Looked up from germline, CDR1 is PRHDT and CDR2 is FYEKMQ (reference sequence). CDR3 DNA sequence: TGTGCCAGCAGCTCGGGACGGGGGTCCTACGAGCAGTACTTC. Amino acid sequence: CASSSGRGSYEQYF.

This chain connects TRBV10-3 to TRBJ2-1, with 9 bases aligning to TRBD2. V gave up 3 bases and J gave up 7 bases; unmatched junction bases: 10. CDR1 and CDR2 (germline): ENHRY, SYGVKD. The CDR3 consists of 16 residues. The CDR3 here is CAISDQAGGPRNEQFF. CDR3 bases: TGTGCCATCAGTGACCAGGCGGGGGGGCCTCGGAATGAGCAGTTCTTC.

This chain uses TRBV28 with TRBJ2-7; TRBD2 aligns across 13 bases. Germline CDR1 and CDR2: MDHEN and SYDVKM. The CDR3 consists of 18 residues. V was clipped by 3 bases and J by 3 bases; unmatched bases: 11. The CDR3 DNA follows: TGTGCCAGCAGTTTGGCTGGACTAGCGGGAGTATTAGGCTACGAGCAGTACTTC. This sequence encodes CASSLAGLAGVLGYEQYF.

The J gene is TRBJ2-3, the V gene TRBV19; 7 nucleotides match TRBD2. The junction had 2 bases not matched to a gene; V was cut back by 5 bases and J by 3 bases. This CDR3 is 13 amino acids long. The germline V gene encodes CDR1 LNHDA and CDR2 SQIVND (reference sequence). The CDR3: CASSQAGTDTQYF. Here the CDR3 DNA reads TGTGCCAGTAGTCAAGCGGGGACAGATACGCAGTATTTT.

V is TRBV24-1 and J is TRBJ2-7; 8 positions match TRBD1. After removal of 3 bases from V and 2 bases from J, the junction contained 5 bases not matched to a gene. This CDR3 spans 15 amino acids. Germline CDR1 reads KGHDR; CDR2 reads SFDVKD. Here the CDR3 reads CATSDTGTGTYEQYF. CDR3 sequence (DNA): TGTGCCACCAGTGATACCGGGACAGGTACCTACGAGCAGTACTTC.

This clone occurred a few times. CDR3 protein: CASSQRGGSEQYF. Written as DNA, the CDR3 is TGTGCCAGCAGCCAACGCGGGGGATCCGAGCAGTACTTC. This rearrangement joins TRBV3-1 (or the pseudogene TRBV3-2) to TRBJ2-7; 7 bases align to TRBD2. Germline loops: CDR1 LGHDT, CDR2 YNNKEL (reference sequence). This CDR3 is built from 13 residues. V shed 2 bases and J 6 bases; nucleotides not matched to a gene: 4.

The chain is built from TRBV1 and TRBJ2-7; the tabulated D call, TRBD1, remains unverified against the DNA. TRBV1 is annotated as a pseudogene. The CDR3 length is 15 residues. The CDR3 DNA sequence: TGCACCAGCAGCCGAGCCCCCGACAGGGACTACGAGCAGTACTTC. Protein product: CTSSRAPDRDYEQYF.

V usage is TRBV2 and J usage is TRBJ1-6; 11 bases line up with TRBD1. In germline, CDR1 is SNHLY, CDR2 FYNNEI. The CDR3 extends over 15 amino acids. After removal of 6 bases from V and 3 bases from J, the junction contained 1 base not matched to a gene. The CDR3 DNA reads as TGTGCCAGCAGGGGACAGGGGGTCTATAATTCACCCCTCCACTTT. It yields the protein CASRGQGVYNSPLHF. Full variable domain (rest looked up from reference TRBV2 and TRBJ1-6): EPEVTQTPSHQVTQMGQEVILRCVPISNHLYFYWYRQILGQKVEFLVSFYNNEISEKSEIFDDQFSVERPDGSNFTLKIRSTKLEDSAMYFCASRGQGVYNSPLHFGNGTRLTVT.

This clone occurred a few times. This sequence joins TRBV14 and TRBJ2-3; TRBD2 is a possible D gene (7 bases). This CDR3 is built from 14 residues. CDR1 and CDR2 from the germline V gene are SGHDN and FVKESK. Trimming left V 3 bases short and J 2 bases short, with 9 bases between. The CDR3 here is CASSQGGHTDTQYF. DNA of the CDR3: TGTGCCAGCAGCCAGGGGGGGCACACAGATACGCAGTATTTT. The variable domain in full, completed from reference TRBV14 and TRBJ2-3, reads EAGVTQFPSHSVIEKGQTVTLRCDPISGHDNLYWYRRVMGKEIKFLLHFVKESKQDESGMPNNRFLAERTGGTYSTLKVQPAELEDSGVYFCASSQGGHTDTQYFGPGTRLTVL.